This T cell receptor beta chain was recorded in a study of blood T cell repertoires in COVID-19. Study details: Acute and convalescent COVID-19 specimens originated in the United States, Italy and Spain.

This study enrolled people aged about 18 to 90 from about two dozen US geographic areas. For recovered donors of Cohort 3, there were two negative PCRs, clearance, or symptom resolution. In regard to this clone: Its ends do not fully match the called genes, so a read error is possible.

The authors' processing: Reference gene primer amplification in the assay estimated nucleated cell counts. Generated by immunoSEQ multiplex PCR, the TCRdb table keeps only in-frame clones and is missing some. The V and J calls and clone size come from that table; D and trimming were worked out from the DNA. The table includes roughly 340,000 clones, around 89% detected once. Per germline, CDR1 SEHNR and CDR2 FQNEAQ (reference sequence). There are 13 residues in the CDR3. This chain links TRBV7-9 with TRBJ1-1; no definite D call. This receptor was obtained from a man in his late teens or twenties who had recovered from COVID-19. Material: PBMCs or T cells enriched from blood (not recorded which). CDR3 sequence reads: CASSLDMNTEAFF. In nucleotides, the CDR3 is TGTGCCAGCAGTTTAGACATGAACACTGAAGCTTTCTTT.